The rows below give T cell receptor beta chains drawn from one sample of a study of early T cells in non-severe SARS-CoV-2 infection. MiXCR was run by TCRdb on the 5' RACE reads, yielding one entry per CDR3 protein. This table holds around 52,000 distinct CDR3 sequences, 6.2% found once. The sample consisted of whole blood. The receptors shown here come from an adult who was a healthcare worker with PCR-confirmed SARS-CoV-2 infection or an uninfected control (not recorded which). CDR3s include the opening cysteine and the closing phenylalanine or tryptophan. D genes are given only for firm matches. Part of the rows lack a size; the others show once, few, many or a class for expanded clones.

CDR3 DNA: TGTGCCAGCAGTTACGCGTTACAGGGTTACGAGCAGTACTTC; CDR3 protein: CASSYALQGYEQYF; D gene: NA; clone size: many; V gene: TRBV6-2/TRBV6-3; J gene: TRBJ2-7
CDR3 DNA: TGCAGTGCTAGATGGCTAGCGGGGGGGCGCATTGAGCAGTTCTTC; CDR3 protein: CSARWLAGGRIEQFF; D gene: TRBD2; clone size: many; V gene: TRBV20-1; J gene: TRBJ2-1
CDR3 DNA: TGCAGTGCACCCGTCGGACAGGGCAAGCAGCCCCAGCATTTT; CDR3 protein: CSAPVGQGKQPQHF; D gene: TRBD1; clone size: NA; V gene: TRBV20-1; J gene: TRBJ1-5
CDR3 DNA: TGTGCCAGCAGCCCGTCCGGGGAAGGAGGTGAAGCTTTCTTT; CDR3 protein: CASSPSGEGGEAFF; D gene: NA; clone size: many; V gene: TRBV5-8; J gene: TRBJ1-1
CDR3 DNA: TGTGCCAGCAGCCTTTATCAGGGACCCGGGGAGCTGTTTTTT; CDR3 protein: CASSLYQGPGELFF; D gene: NA; clone size: few; V gene: TRBV3-1; J gene: TRBJ2-2
CDR3 DNA: TGTGCCACCAACAGTGGGGGGAACACCGGGGAGCTGTTTTTT; CDR3 protein: CATNSGGNTGELFF; D gene: NA; clone size: many; V gene: TRBV6-5; J gene: TRBJ2-2
CDR3 DNA: TGTGCCAGCAGCTCCGAGACAGGGATGTCACCCCTCCACTTT; CDR3 protein: CASSSETGMSPLHF; D gene: TRBD1; clone size: many; V gene: TRBV7-9; J gene: TRBJ1-6
CDR3 DNA: TGCAGCGTTGTCAGGGCGGAGTATGGCTACACCTTC; CDR3 protein: CSVVRAEYGYTF; D gene: NA; clone size: many; V gene: TRBV29-1; J gene: TRBJ1-2
CDR3 DNA: TGTGCCAGCAGTTTACTAAGCGGGCAGGGTGGACTTTACAATGAGCAGTTCTTC; CDR3 protein: CASSLLSGQGGLYNEQFF; D gene: NA; clone size: many; V gene: TRBV28; J gene: TRBJ2-1
CDR3 DNA: TGCAGCGTTACCAGCCCACAGGTTGGAAACACCATATATTTT; CDR3 protein: CSVTSPQVGNTIYF; D gene: NA; clone size: many; V gene: TRBV29-1; J gene: TRBJ1-3
CDR3 DNA: TGTGCCAGCAGCCGAGGGGTCATCTATGGCTACACCTTC; CDR3 protein: CASSRGVIYGYTF; D gene: NA; clone size: many; V gene: TRBV12-3/TRBV12-4; J gene: TRBJ1-2
CDR3 DNA: TGTGCCAGCGGACCGCCTTCGGGGGCCAACGTCCTGACTTTC; CDR3 protein: CASGPPSGANVLTF; D gene: NA; clone size: few; V gene: TRBV5-5; J gene: TRBJ2-6
CDR3 DNA: TGTGCCAGCAGTCGGGACAGGCTCGACTACACTGAAGCTTTCTTT; CDR3 protein: CASSRDRLDYTEAFF; D gene: TRBD1; clone size: many; V gene: TRBV27; J gene: TRBJ1-1
CDR3 DNA: TGCAGTGCTAGACGGGCGGGCCCACGGGTTAATGAGCAGTTCTTC; CDR3 protein: CSARRAGPRVNEQFF; D gene: NA; clone size: many; V gene: TRBV20-1; J gene: TRBJ2-1
CDR3 DNA: TGTGCCTGGAGGGGAGTGAGCAGGTCGTCCGAGCAGTACTTC; CDR3 protein: CAWRGVSRSSEQYF; D gene: NA; clone size: NA; V gene: TRBV30; J gene: TRBJ2-7
CDR3 DNA: TGTGCCAGCAGCCCCAGGACAGGCTTAAGCGGCTACACCTTC; CDR3 protein: CASSPRTGLSGYTF; D gene: TRBD1; clone size: many; V gene: TRBV11-3; J gene: TRBJ1-2
CDR3 DNA: TGTGCCAGCAGCTTATCGGGGAACAGTAATTCACCCCTCCACTTT; CDR3 protein: CASSLSGNSNSPLHF; D gene: NA; clone size: NA; V gene: TRBV11-2; J gene: TRBJ1-6
CDR3 DNA: TGTGCCAGCAGGCGGGCAGGGGGCGAAACAGATACGCAGTATTTT; CDR3 protein: CASRRAGGETDTQYF; D gene: TRBD1; clone size: many; V gene: TRBV6-1; J gene: TRBJ2-3
CDR3 DNA: TGCAGTGCTAGGAAGATGGCCGAGGCCCAGTACTTC; CDR3 protein: CSARKMAEAQYF; D gene: NA; clone size: few; V gene: TRBV20-1; J gene: TRBJ2-5
CDR3 DNA: TGCGCCAGCAGCCAAGATGGCCCCTCAAGGGGGACCCAGTACTTC; CDR3 protein: CASSQDGPSRGTQYF; D gene: NA; clone size: many; V gene: TRBV4-3; J gene: TRBJ2-5
CDR3 DNA: TGTGCCAGCAGCTTAGGGCTACAAGGGGGTGAGCAGTTCTTC; CDR3 protein: CASSLGLQGGEQFF; D gene: NA; clone size: many; V gene: TRBV11-2; J gene: TRBJ2-1
CDR3 DNA: TGTGCCAGTCAGGATTCACCCACAGAAAAACTGTTTTTT; CDR3 protein: CASQDSPTEKLFF; D gene: NA; clone size: few; V gene: TRBV28; J gene: TRBJ1-4
CDR3 DNA: TGCGCCAGCAGCCAACCGGGACTAGCGGGGGCGAGAGATACGCAGTATTTT; CDR3 protein: CASSQPGLAGARDTQYF; D gene: TRBD2; clone size: many; V gene: TRBV4-1; J gene: TRBJ2-3
CDR3 DNA: TGTGCCATCAGTGCGGGTTTTATGGAAGCTTTCTTT; CDR3 protein: CAISAGFMEAFF; D gene: NA; clone size: NA; V gene: TRBV10-3; J gene: TRBJ1-1
CDR3 DNA: TGTGCCAGCACGACAGGCAATGAGCAGTTCTTC; CDR3 protein: CASTTGNEQFF; D gene: NA; clone size: many; V gene: TRBV18; J gene: TRBJ2-1
CDR3 DNA: TGTGCCAGCAGTATAGTCGACAGGGTTTCAGGCAATGAGCAGTTCTTC; CDR3 protein: CASSIVDRVSGNEQFF; D gene: TRBD1; clone size: many; V gene: TRBV6-2/TRBV6-3; J gene: TRBJ2-1
CDR3 DNA: TGCGCCAGCAGCTTGGGACAGGTTGACAATGAAAAACTGTTTTTT; CDR3 protein: CASSLGQVDNEKLFF; D gene: NA; clone size: many; V gene: TRBV5-1; J gene: TRBJ1-4
CDR3 DNA: TGCAGCGTTCCCTTAGGCGAAAAACTGTTTTTT; CDR3 protein: CSVPLGEKLFF; D gene: NA; clone size: few; V gene: TRBV29-1; J gene: TRBJ1-4